This record covers a single T cell receptor beta chain. This clonotype was observed a handful of times. No cognate antigen has been identified for it. No much larger clonotype is one base removed from it; base qualities were not supplied. This specimen comes from a study of regulatory T cells in long-lasting Graves disease (dated by TCRdb to about 2021). With regard to the full study: Antithyroid drugs had been taken for less than 3 months by newly diagnosed Graves' disease patients. Persistent Graves' disease patients were compared with newly diagnosed Graves' disease patients by peripheral blood TCR sequencing and RNA sequencing. The study was registered as a clinical trial and conducted in China. A total of 33 samples were covered by TCR sequencing, comprising approximately 13 persistent and around 20 newly diagnosed Graves' disease patients. Summary of the overall study and its limitations: Compared with newly diagnosed patients, persistent Graves' disease patients had lower TCR Shannon entropy and fewer highly expanded clones, which suggests clonal expansion. Because the primary lesion, thyroid tissue, could not be accessed, the study looked at peripheral blood alone. Sequencing and analysis were limited to the TCR beta chain. Persistent patients shared more public clonotypes among themselves (approximately 2,500) than newly diagnosed patients did (over 900). Persistent disease showed preferential use of TRBV28, TRBJ1-2 and TRBJ2-5, whereas newly diagnosed disease favored TRBV20-1 and TRBJ2-1. The authors acknowledged the small sample size as a limitation that may reduce accuracy.

The library was built by means of multiplex PCR. The sample was run on an Illumina HiSeq 4000. TCR beta libraries were built with iRepertoire HTBI primers and Arm-PCR amplification of CDR3 regions. Before sequencing, the PCR products underwent gel purification. On the authors' methods: Gene usage analysis of CDR3 amino acid clonotypes used the 60 to 80 TRBV and some 15 TRBJ segments found across samples. COPE and FqMerger were used to merge the filtered high-quality paired reads into contigs. BLAST was used to align contigs to the IMGT TRBV, TRBD and TRBJ reference genes, and CDR3 was defined following IMGT. Highly expanded clones were defined as clonotypes with a frequency above 0.1%. Shannon entropy was used to measure repertoire diversity, and the Gini coefficient was used to measure V-J evenness. Public clonotypes were defined as clonotypes shared by more than one individual. The raw public reads went through TCRdb reprocessing: fastp at Q25, MiXCR clone calling, in-frame beta chains kept. Each record represents a unique CDR3 protein, reported with the most common genes and DNA among its rows. In this record, the V and J calls reflect TCRdb's handling and not the investigators' own analysis. Recorded for this sample are a few hundred thousand distinct CDR3 sequences; over 12% of them occurred a single time. About 8.3% of the sample lies in the top ten.

The germline V and J ends show losses of 0 bases and 1 base respectively, and no gene match explains 7 bases of the junction. CDR1 and CDR2 are read off the germline V gene (reference sequence) as GTSNPN and SVGIG. The CDR3 goes from the cysteine to the phenylalanine over 17 residues. The kept DNA is CDR3 alone, 51 bases in frame from the first base. In the paper's terms, the time point label means: newly diagnosed GD, antithyroid drugs for less than 3 months. RNA was extracted from PBMCs in TRIzol for both TCR sequencing and RNA sequencing. The diagnosis of Graves' disease followed American Thyroid Association guidelines. The patients came from an endocrinology department in Xi'an, China. Each patient gave about 10 milliliters of peripheral blood, collected in an EDTA anticoagulant tube. Ficoll Paque Plus density gradient separation was used to isolate PBMCs, and no further T cell sorting was done. An Agilent 2100 Bioanalyzer and agarose gel were used to check RNA quality, while a NanoDrop 2000 measured RNA concentration.

These data also formed part of another study, on T cells in Graves' hyperthyroidism and ophthalmopathy. The second study's paper adds: A patient counted as having stable Graves' hyperthyroidism if no progression to ophthalmopathy occurred over 18 months of follow-up. The hyperthyroidism patients were between 18 and 65 years old and newly diagnosed, with a disease duration of less than 2 months. The study excluded patients with uncontrolled infections, other autoimmune diseases, pregnancy or lactation. Clinical symptoms, serum thyroxine and TRAb, thyroid ultrasound, and orbital computed tomography formed the basis for the diagnoses. A first-round RT-PCR of the TCR CDR3 used the HTBI primer set with the Qiagen OneStep RT-PCR kit. Blood samples also contained most of the expanded thyroid clonotypes (frequency above 0.001), which suggests that blood repertoires may reflect thyroid immune responses. A model built on a 13 V-J signature distinguished ophthalmopathy from stable hyperthyroidism, reaching around 90% sensitivity and around 81% specificity in cross-validation and 80%/75% in testing. During validation, the model predicted progression to ophthalmopathy a median of approximately 6.5 months ahead of onset, with 60% to 71% sensitivity and under 85% specificity. To identify distinguishing TCR V-J signatures, a discovery cohort of 90 to 100 patients was used, comprising under 45 with Graves' ophthalmopathy and 57 with stable Graves' hyperthyroidism. Prospective prediction of ophthalmopathy was tested in an independent validation cohort of about 19 hyperthyroidism patients and some 17 patients who later progressed to ophthalmopathy. The approximately 100 discovery patients were divided at random into training and test sets in a 7:3 ratio. Thyroid tissue and blood T-cell repertoires from roughly six Graves' hyperthyroidism patients were also compared in the study. After blood sampling, hyperthyroidism patients were treated with methimazole at a starting dose of 30 mg daily, and ophthalmopathy patients were treated with high-dose intravenous methylprednisolone. The libraries were constructed in a second round of multiplex PCR and then size-selected and purified. Libraries were sequenced paired-end with 100 bp reads on an Illumina HiSeq2000. SOAPnuke was used to process the raw data, with reads discarded if the reads contained adapters or uncalled bases, had a mean Phred below 15, or lacked an exact constant-primer or identifier match. COPE v1.2.5 was used to merge the high-quality paired reads, and each unique nucleotide sequence was defined as a clonotype. Clonotypes were aligned to IMGT TRBV, TRBD and TRBJ reference segments using MiTCR v1.1. Analysis was restricted to V-J combinations with a frequency above 0.0001, which covered roughly 99% of repertoires. A TCS score was defined as the ratio of F50 (clonal expansion) to E x V (chaos), with BLOSUM62-based TCRdist applied between CDR3 peptides within each V-J. Welch's t-statistics and random forest reduced 500 to 650 V-J features to about 13, which were used in a naive Bayes classifier (R e1071). No statistical method was used to fix the sample size in advance, and group allocation was not hidden from the investigators. The paper describes TCR Vbeta CDR3 sequencing of 120 to 150 peripheral blood samples, made up of under 50 ophthalmopathy patients, around 78 hyperthyroidism patients and roughly 17 progressor patients.

The sequence is built from TRBV30 and TRBJ2-5; a stretch of 11 junction bases matches TRBD2. This clonotype originated in a woman aged 40 to 49 with Graves disease. Donor details come from another sample of the same person, matched by shared clones. Sequences were derived from peripheral blood mononuclear cells (PBMCs), sampled at new diagnosis, from a patient treated with antithyroid drugs. The CDR3 region reads CAWSVLPSGRLQETQYF. The sequence in DNA is TGTGCCTGGAGTGTACTGCCTAGCGGGAGGCTCCAAGAGACCCAGTACTTC.